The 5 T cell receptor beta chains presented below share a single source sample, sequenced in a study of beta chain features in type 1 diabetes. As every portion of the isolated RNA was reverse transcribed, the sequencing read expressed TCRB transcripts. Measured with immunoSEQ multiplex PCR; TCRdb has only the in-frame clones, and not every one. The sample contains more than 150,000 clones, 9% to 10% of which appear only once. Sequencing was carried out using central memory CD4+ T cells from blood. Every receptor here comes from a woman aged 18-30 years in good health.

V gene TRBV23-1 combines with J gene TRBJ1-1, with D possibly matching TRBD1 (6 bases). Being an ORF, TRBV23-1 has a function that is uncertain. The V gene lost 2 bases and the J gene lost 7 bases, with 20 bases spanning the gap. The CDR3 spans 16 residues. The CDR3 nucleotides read TGCGCCAGCAGTCAAATACAGGGTTGGGCGAGGTTTGAAGCTTTCTTT. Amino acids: CASSQIQGWARFEAFF.

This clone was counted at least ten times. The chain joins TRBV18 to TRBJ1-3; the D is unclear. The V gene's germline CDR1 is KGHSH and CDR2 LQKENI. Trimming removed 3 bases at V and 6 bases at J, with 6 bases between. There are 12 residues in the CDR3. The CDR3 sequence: CASSPQANTIYF. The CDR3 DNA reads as TGTGCCAGCTCACCGCAGGCAAACACCATATATTTT.

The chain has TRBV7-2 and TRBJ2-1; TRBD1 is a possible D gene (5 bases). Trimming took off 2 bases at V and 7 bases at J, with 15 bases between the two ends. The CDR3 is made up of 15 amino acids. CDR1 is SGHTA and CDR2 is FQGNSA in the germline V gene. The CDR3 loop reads CASSLSAGKGNEQFF. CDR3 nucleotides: TGTGCCAGCAGCTTATCGGCAGGGAAGGGAAATGAGCAGTTCTTC.

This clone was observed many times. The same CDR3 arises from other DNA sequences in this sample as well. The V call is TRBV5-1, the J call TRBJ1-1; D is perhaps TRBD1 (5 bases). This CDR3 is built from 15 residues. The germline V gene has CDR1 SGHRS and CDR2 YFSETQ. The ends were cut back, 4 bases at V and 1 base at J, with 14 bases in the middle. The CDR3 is CASSLSGTGNTEAFF. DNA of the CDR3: TGCGCCAGCAGCCTTTCCGGGACTGGGAACACTGAAGCTTTCTTT.

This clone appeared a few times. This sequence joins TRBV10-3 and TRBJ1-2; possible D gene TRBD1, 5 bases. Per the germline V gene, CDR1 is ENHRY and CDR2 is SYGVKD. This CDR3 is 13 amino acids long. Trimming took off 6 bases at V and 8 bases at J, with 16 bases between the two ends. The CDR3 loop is CAIRSGTLAGYTF. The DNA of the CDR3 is TGTGCCATCAGGAGCGGGACCCTTGCCGGCTACACCTTC.